This passage covers 17 T cell receptor beta chains from one sample sequenced in a study of CD8 T cells in ankylosing spondylitis. TCRdb reanalysed the 5' RACE reads using MiXCR and keeps one entry per CDR3 protein. This table has approximately 260,000 distinct CDR3 sequences, 15% to 20% appearing once. The sequencing input was blood, either unsorted or a sorted T cell fraction (not recorded which). The receptors derive from a male donor with ankylosing spondylitis or in good health (not recorded which).

This rearrangement joins TRBV7-9 to TRBJ2-1, with 7 bases lining up with TRBD2. The V gene's germline CDR1 is SEHNR and CDR2 FQNEAQ (reference sequence). The V segment lost 4 bases and the J segment 5 bases; nucleotides outside the gene matches: 8. The CDR3 length is 15 residues. In DNA form, the CDR3 reads TGTGCCAGCAGCTCACCCGGGACTAACCACAATGAGCAGTTCTTC. It yields the protein CASSSPGTNHNEQFF.

This clonotype was seen ten or more times. This rearrangement joins TRBV4-3 to TRBJ2-5; 7 bases line up with TRBD2. CDR3 length equals 15 residues. Germline CDR1 reads LGHNA; CDR2 reads YSLEER. V shed 2 bases, J shed 2 bases, and the junction held 5 bases outside the gene matches. DNA of the CDR3: TGCGCCAGCAGCCAACAGCGGGAAGGGCAAGAGACCCAGTACTTC. It encodes CASSQQREGQETQYF.

This clonotype was picked up a small number of times. This rearrangement joins TRBV12-3 or TRBV12-4 to TRBJ2-5, with 13 bases identical to TRBD2. J gave up 4 bases and V 6 bases, and 8 bases lay outside the gene matches. The CDR3 has 16 residues. Here the CDR3 reads CASSSGLAGAGETQYF. CDR3 nucleotides: TGTGCCAGCAGCTCCGGACTAGCGGGAGCGGGAGAGACCCAGTACTTC.

This clonotype showed up just a few times. The CDR3 sequence is CASSGPGTGGREQYF. CDR3 sequence (DNA): TGTGCCAGCAGTGGCCCAGGGACAGGGGGCCGCGAGCAGTACTTC. J is TRBJ2-7 and V is TRBV6-1; TRBD1 matches at 12 bases. Looked up from germline, CDR1 is MNHNS and CDR2 is SASEGT. The CDR3 spans 15 residues. V was pared by 4 bases and J by 6 bases, with 7 bases of the junction left unmatched.

V is TRBV27 and J is TRBJ2-1, with D unclear. V was trimmed by 9 bases and J by 4 bases, leaving 16 bases between them. CDR1 and CDR2 (germline): MNHEY, SMNVEV (reference sequence). There are 14 residues in the CDR3. CDR3 loop: CASSWAEAYNEQFF. CDR3 bases: TGTGCCAGTTCCTGGGCAGAGGCGTACAATGAGCAGTTCTTC.

This clonotype was seen at least ten times. This chain connects TRBV7-8 to TRBJ2-7; no clear D gene. From germline, CDR1 is SGHVS and CDR2 FQNEAQ. The CDR3 has 12 residues. Trimming left V 5 bases short and J 9 bases short, with 14 bases between. In DNA, the CDR3 is TGTGCCAGCAGCCCAGATGTACAAGGGCAGTACTTC. Translated, it gives CASSPDVQGQYF.

This clonotype occurred a few times. This chain uses TRBV5-1 with TRBJ2-2; possibly TRBD2 for D (6 bases). The CDR3 contains 15 residues. With 0 bases removed from V and 5 bases from J, the gap between germline ends came to 11 bases. Germline V lookup: CDR1 SGHRS, CDR2 YFSETQ. The CDR3 region is CASSLEEGWTGELFF. CDR3 sequence (DNA): TGCGCCAGCAGCTTGGAGGAGGGTTGGACCGGGGAGCTGTTTTTT.

This clonotype was seen ten or more times. The V call is TRBV12-3 or TRBV12-4, the J call TRBJ2-5, with 8 positions matching TRBD2. CDR3 length equals 17 residues. J gave up 5 bases and V 4 bases, and 15 bases lay outside the gene matches. The CDR3 region is CASSSPGALAGMETQYF. CDR3 in DNA: TGTGCCAGCAGTTCACCGGGGGCCTTAGCGGGAATGGAGACCCAGTACTTC.

This clonotype was observed a few times. J is TRBJ2-2 and V is TRBV14, with 8 bases that match TRBD2. V gave up 1 base and J gave up 3 bases; unmatched junction bases: 7. CDR1 SGHDN and CDR2 FVKESK come from the germline V gene. CDR3 length: 17 amino acids. The CDR3 protein is CASSQVASGRDTGELFF. The CDR3 region has the DNA TGTGCCAGCAGCCAAGTCGCGAGCGGGAGAGACACCGGGGAGCTGTTTTTT.

This clonotype was recorded at least ten times. This chain joins TRBV7-9 and TRBJ2-3; 12 bases align to TRBD1. V shed 3 bases, J shed 3 bases, and the junction held 1 base outside the gene matches. The length of the CDR3 is 15 residues. Germline V gene data show CDR1 as SEHNR and CDR2 as FQNEAQ (reference sequence). For the CDR3, the DNA is TGTGCCAGCAGCTTGGGACAGGGGGCGACAGATACGCAGTATTTT. Residues: CASSLGQGATDTQYF.

This clonotype has only a few counts. The V and J genes are TRBV27 and TRBJ2-3, with 10 bases matching TRBD2. CDR1 MNHEY and CDR2 SMNVEV come from the germline V gene (reference sequence). This CDR3 is built from 21 residues. J was trimmed by 2 bases and V by 8 bases; bases with no gene match: 25. The CDR3 loop is CASVGRLGTSARGLFTDTQYF. The CDR3 DNA reads as TGTGCCAGCGTAGGGCGACTCGGGACTAGCGCACGAGGCCTTTTCACAGATACGCAGTATTTT.

With regard to this clonotype: This may be a read error, as it is one base from a much larger clone. The J gene is TRBJ2-3, the V gene TRBV6-5, with D perhaps TRBD2 (7 bases). This CDR3 is 15 amino acids long. From germline, CDR1 is MNHEY and CDR2 SVGAGI. The CDR3: CACSYLGGGADTQYF. CDR3 in DNA: TGTGCCTGCAGTTACTTGGGCGGGGGCGCAGATACGCAGTATTTT.

This clonotype was counted a few times. The rearrangement uses TRBV20-1 and TRBJ2-1; 9 nucleotides line up with TRBD2. With V trimmed by 0 bases and J by 0 bases, 6 bases remained unmatched. Germline V gives CDR1 DFQATT, CDR2 SNEGSKA (reference sequence). The CDR3 length is 17 residues. CDR3 in DNA: TGCAGTGCTAGAGATGGGGCTAGCGGGACCTCCTACAATGAGCAGTTCTTC. It is translated as CSARDGASGTSYNEQFF.

This clonotype was found many times. The J gene is TRBJ2-7, the V gene TRBV29-1, with 7 bases fitting TRBD2. Germline V gene sequence: CDR1 SQVTM, CDR2 ANQGSEA. Trimming removed 3 bases from V and 6 bases from J; junction bases left unmatched: 11. CDR3 length equals 14 residues. As DNA, the CDR3 is TGCAGCGTTGAGAAATCCGGGGGGTCCCTCGAGCAGTACTTC. This gives the protein CSVEKSGGSLEQYF.

This clonotype has only a few counts. The chain uses TRBV7-9 and TRBJ2-7; TRBD2 matches at 10 bases. The CDR3 runs to 15 residues. Germline CDR1 and CDR2: SEHNR and FQNEAQ (reference sequence). V trimming: 7 bases; J trimming: 4 bases; junction bases outside the gene matches: 10. CDR3 DNA: TGTGCCAGCACCACACGGACTAGCGGAATTTACGAGCAGTACTTC. It is translated as CASTTRTSGIYEQYF.

This clonotype occurred a few times. The genes are TRBV12-3 or TRBV12-4 and TRBJ2-3; the D gene is possibly TRBD2 (6 bases). V was shortened by 3 bases and J by 4 bases, with 8 bases between the two germline ends. This CDR3 comprises 13 residues. The CDR3 sequence: CASSFPSADTQYF. In DNA form, the CDR3 reads TGTGCCAGCAGTTTCCCTAGCGCAGATACGCAGTATTTT.

The CDR3 DNA reads TGCAGCGTTGAAGAGGGGACAGGGGGCACTGAAGCTTTCTTT. Protein: CSVEEGTGGTEAFF. The V and J genes are TRBV29-1 and TRBJ1-1; TRBD1 matches at 11 bases. Germline CDR1 SQVTM, CDR2 ANQGSEA. The CDR3 extends over 14 amino acids. The ends lost 0 bases at V and 4 bases at J; junction bases unmatched: 1.